One and the same sample provided the 8 T cell receptor beta chains below, sequenced in a study of T cell responses to AZD1222 COVID-19 vaccine. This table comes from immunoSEQ multiplex PCR, and its TCRdb copy is limited to in-frame clones, with some not included. The sample contains approximately 150,000 clones, around 87% of which appear only once. Sequences were derived from peripheral blood, sampled on day 0 of AZD1222 vaccination. Receptors originate from an adult in good health.

The rearrangement links TRBV5-1 to TRBJ2-6; TRBD2 might be the D (6 bases). Trimming took 5 bases from V and 0 from J, leaving 15 bases between them. This CDR3 has 17 amino acids. Per germline, CDR1 SGHRS and CDR2 YFSETQ. The CDR3 bases are TGCGCCAGCAGGAGGCAGGGACTTACCTCTGGGGCCAACGTCCTGACTTTC. This codes for CASRRQGLTSGANVLTF.

This chain uses TRBV15 with TRBJ2-2; D not resolved. The V and J ends lost 1 base and 9 bases respectively, with 12 bases between them. The length of the CDR3 is 14 residues. Germline CDR1 reads LNHNV; CDR2 reads YYDKDF (reference sequence). CDR3 protein: CATSRALLIRELFF. CDR3 in DNA: TGTGCCACCAGCAGAGCACTACTGATAAGGGAGCTGTTTTTT.

The chain has TRBV28 and TRBJ2-2, with 7 bases fitting TRBD1. Trimming at V came to 2 bases and at J to 4 bases, leaving 4 bases not matched to a gene. Germline values: CDR1 MDHEN, CDR2 SYDVKM. The CDR3 is 15 residues long. CDR3 loop: CASSLPSGGTGELFF. CDR3 nucleotide sequence: TGTGCCAGCAGTTTACCCTCAGGGGGCACCGGGGAGCTGTTTTTT.

V and J are TRBV3-1 (or the pseudogene TRBV3-2) and TRBJ2-7, with D possibly being TRBD2 (6 bases). The V end was cut by 3 bases, the J end by 3 bases, with 9 bases between. Per the germline V gene, CDR1 is LGHDT and CDR2 is YNNKEL (reference sequence). CDR3 size: 13 residues. In DNA, the CDR3 is TGTGCCAGCAGCCACTGGGGGGACTACGAGCAGTACTTC. This codes for CASSHWGDYEQYF.

V and J are TRBV3-1 (or the pseudogene TRBV3-2) and TRBJ2-4, with TRBD1 as a possible D gene (6 bases). The CDR3 runs to 16 residues. V gave up 0 bases and J gave up 5 bases, with 14 bases separating them. Germline values: CDR1 LGHDT, CDR2 YNNKEL (reference sequence). The CDR3 DNA is TGTGCCAGCAGCCAAGAGAGGGGGATACAGCAAAACATTCAGTACTTC. Its protein is CASSQERGIQQNIQYF.

The table lists this clone with a count of one. The chain carries TRBV5-1 and TRBJ2-4; D possibly corresponds to TRBD2 (5 bases). The length of the CDR3 is 17 residues. The germline CDR1 and CDR2 sequences are SGHRS and YFSETQ. The germline V and J ends were trimmed by 0 bases and 1 base, with 14 bases remaining between them. Here the CDR3 DNA reads TGCGCCAGCAGCTTGGATACTGCCAGAGGGGCCAAAAACATTCAGTACTTC. This codes for CASSLDTARGAKNIQYF.

The V call is TRBV28, the J call TRBJ1-6; D is ambiguous. The CDR3 sequence is 15 residues long. V shed 7 bases and J shed 7 bases, with 17 bases lying between them. Germline CDR1 MDHEN, CDR2 SYDVKM. The CDR3 spells CASIPGGEENSPLHF. CDR3 in DNA: TGTGCCAGCATCCCTGGCGGGGAGGAGAATTCACCCCTCCACTTT.

J is TRBJ2-7 and V is TRBV7-2; 7 positions match TRBD2. Germline values: CDR1 SGHTA, CDR2 FQGNSA. The CDR3 sequence is 15 residues long. V was pared by 0 bases and J by 3 bases, with 5 bases of the junction left unmatched. The CDR3 coding sequence is TGTGCCAGCAGCTTAGCCGGGACTACAGACTACGAGCAGTACTTC. This codes for CASSLAGTTDYEQYF.